Each of the 20 T cell receptor beta chains below was sequenced from the same sample in a study of shared clonotypes between healthy human individuals. Method: immunoSEQ multiplex PCR; TCRdb's copy keeps in-frame clones and lacks some. The sample holds about 2 million clones, around 96% seen once. Terminally differentiated effector memory CD45RA+ cells were left out of the naive CD8 fraction, which was CD45RO-negative and positively selected for CCR7. Sequenced material: naive CD8+ T cells sorted from blood. These receptors originate from a man between 18 and 35 years old in good health.

In DNA, the CDR3 is TGCGCCAGCAGCTTGGCCTTAGGACAGACTTTGAACACTGAAGCTTTCTTT. This gives the protein CASSLALGQTLNTEAFF. The chain uses TRBV5-1 and TRBJ1-1, with D maybe TRBD1 (6 bases). Trimming left V 0 bases short and J 0 bases short, with 15 bases between. CDR1 is SGHRS, CDR2 YFSETQ, per germline. There are 17 residues in the CDR3.

This chain connects TRBV9 to TRBJ2-1, with no clear D. The length of the CDR3 is 12 residues. CDR1 is SGDLS, CDR2 YYNGEE, per germline. With 3 bases removed from V and 10 bases from J, the gap between germline ends came to 11 bases. CDR3: CASSASLGEQFF. In DNA form, the CDR3 reads TGTGCCAGCAGCGCCTCCCTAGGGGAGCAGTTCTTC.

The rearrangement links TRBV18 to TRBJ1-4; no reliable D call. This CDR3 region has 11 residues. The V end was cut by 4 bases, the J end by 7 bases, with 4 bases between. Germline lookup yields CDR1 KGHSH and CDR2 LQKENI. The CDR3 DNA reads as TGTGCCAGCTCACTGGGTGAAAAACTGTTTTTT. Translated, it gives CASSLGEKLFF. The full variable domain, completed using reference TRBV18 and TRBJ1-4, is NAGVMQNPRHLVRRRGQEARLRCSPMKGHSHVYWYRQLPEEGLKFMVYLQKENIIDESGMPKERFSAEFPKEGPSILRIQQVVRGDSAAYFCASSLGEKLFFGSGTQLSVL.

V is TRBV19 and J is TRBJ1-5; D perhaps matches TRBD1 (5 bases). Looked up from germline, CDR1 is LNHDA and CDR2 is SQIVND (reference sequence). V was shortened by 6 bases and J by 3 bases, with 18 bases between the two germline ends. The CDR3 contains 16 residues. The CDR3, as DNA: TGTGCCAGTAGCCACACAGCCTTGGGGCCCAATCAGCCCCAGCATTTT. Its translation: CASSHTALGPNQPQHF.

This sequence joins TRBV9 and TRBJ2-2, with a weak D call TRBD1 (5 bases). Per germline, CDR1 SGDLS and CDR2 YYNGEE. This CDR3 is 13 amino acids long. V was trimmed by 8 bases and J by 3 bases, leaving 11 bases between them. The CDR3 sequence is CASTQGDTGELFF. The DNA of the CDR3 is TGTGCCAGTACCCAAGGGGACACCGGGGAGCTGTTTTTT.

The V and J genes are TRBV27 and TRBJ1-5; 7 bases line up with TRBD1. V shed 7 bases, J shed 3 bases, and the junction held 6 bases outside the gene matches. Per the germline V gene, CDR1 is MNHEY and CDR2 is SMNVEV (reference sequence). The CDR3 length is 14 residues. CDR3 region: CASKQTGSNQPQHF. The CDR3 DNA sequence: TGTGCCAGCAAGCAGACAGGGTCCAATCAGCCCCAGCATTTT.

The chain employs TRBV6-5 and TRBJ1-2, with unresolved D. V gave up 2 bases and J gave up 2 bases, with 9 bases separating them. The germline CDR1 and CDR2 sequences are MNHEY and SVGAGI. The CDR3 is 14 amino acids. CDR3 in DNA: TGTGCCAGCAGTTACGATGGGGAAAACTATGGCTACACCTTC. Its translation: CASSYDGENYGYTF.

Concerning this clone itself: The sample carries other DNA sequences with the same CDR3. This sequence joins TRBV11-2 and TRBJ1-2; the D is unclear. Per the germline V gene, CDR1 is SGHAT and CDR2 is FQNNGV. The CDR3 loop spans 13 amino acids. Trimming removed 3 bases from V and 0 bases from J, with 5 bases in between. In DNA form, the CDR3 reads TGTGCCAGCAGCTTGGCCGCTAACTATGGCTACACCTTC. Its protein product is CASSLAANYGYTF.

The gene calls are TRBV5-1 and TRBJ2-5; D remains unclear. There are 13 residues in the CDR3. Germline V gene data show CDR1 as SGHRS and CDR2 as YFSETQ. Trimming pared 4 bases from V and 5 bases from J, leaving 12 bases between. The CDR3 coding sequence is TGCGCCAGCAGCGCTCGGTTTTCGGAGACCCAGTACTTC. Protein: CASSARFSETQYF.

The rearrangement links TRBV6-5 to TRBJ1-1; tentative D call: TRBD1 (5 bases). CDR1 and CDR2 (germline): MNHEY, SVGAGI. Trimming pared 6 bases from V and 2 bases from J, leaving 16 bases between. The CDR3 has 15 amino acids. CDR3 DNA sequence: TGTGCCAGCAGATTCTTGGAGGGGTTAAACACTGAAGCTTTCTTT. Encoded protein: CASRFLEGLNTEAFF.

This rearrangement joins TRBV11-1 to TRBJ2-7; 10 bases are shared with TRBD2. Germline V gene lookup returns CDR1 SGHAT and CDR2 FQDESV (reference sequence). The CDR3 has 14 amino acids. After removal of 5 bases from V and 3 bases from J, the junction contained 4 bases not matched to a gene. CDR3 in amino acids: CASSPGTSVYEQYF. In nucleotides, the CDR3 is TGTGCCAGCAGCCCCGGGACTAGCGTCTACGAGCAGTACTTC.

The chain links TRBV5-6 to TRBJ1-2; TRBD1 might be the D (5 bases). V was clipped by 5 bases and J by 8 bases, with 16 bases between them. Germline assignment: CDR1 SGHDT and CDR2 YYEEEE. This CDR3 region has 13 residues. The CDR3 nucleotides are TGTGCCAGCAGGGGGACGGGGGAAGGCGGCTACACCTTC. This sequence encodes CASRGTGEGGYTF.

V usage is TRBV9 and J usage is TRBJ2-1, with D unclear. Deletions cut 0 bases from V and 0 bases from J, with 10 bases between. The CDR3 runs to 16 residues. Germline V gene sequence: CDR1 SGDLS, CDR2 YYNGEE. The CDR3 reads CASSVVGTSSYNEQFF. The CDR3 bases are TGTGCCAGCAGCGTAGTCGGAACGAGCTCCTACAATGAGCAGTTCTTC.

This chain links TRBV5-1 with TRBJ2-5; 8 bases are shared with TRBD2. Looked up from germline, CDR1 is SGHRS and CDR2 is YFSETQ. This CDR3 spans 15 amino acids. J lost 5 bases, V lost 4 bases, and 10 bases had no gene match. For the CDR3, the DNA is TGCGCCAGCAGCGTGAGCGGGAGTCTTGGGGAGACCCAGTACTTC. Translating gives CASSVSGSLGETQYF.

This clone has just a few counts. The chain couples TRBV19 to TRBJ1-5, with a possible D match to TRBD1 (5 bases). This CDR3 has 15 amino acids. The germline V gene encodes CDR1 LNHDA and CDR2 SQIVND (reference sequence). V lost 7 bases to trimming and J lost 0 bases, with 13 bases between them. The CDR3 reads CASTPGGYSNQPQHF. The CDR3 DNA reads as TGTGCCAGTACCCCCGGGGGGTATAGCAATCAGCCCCAGCATTTT.

The rearrangement joins TRBV9 to TRBJ2-5; the D gene is possibly TRBD2 (6 bases). The CDR3 loop spans 14 amino acids. V gave up 0 bases and J gave up 5 bases, with 11 bases separating them. Germline V gives CDR1 SGDLS, CDR2 YYNGEE. CDR3 nucleotides: TGTGCCAGCAGCGTAGGCGGGGCCTTCGAGACCCAGTACTTC. Encoded protein: CASSVGGAFETQYF. Looking up the rest from reference TRBV9 and TRBJ2-5 gives the full variable domain: DSGVTQTPKHLITATGQRVTLRCSPRSGDLSVYWYQQSLDQGLQFLIQYYNGEERAKGNILERFSAQQFPDLHSELNLSSLELGDSALYFCASSVGGAFETQYFGPGTRLLVL.

V and J are TRBV28 and TRBJ2-3; possibly TRBD2 for D (5 bases). The CDR3 length is 14 residues. V dropped 4 bases and J dropped 1 base, with 9 bases sitting between them. The germline CDR1 and CDR2 sequences are MDHEN and SYDVKM. This CDR3 reads CASSSGSGTDTQYF. CDR3 sequence (DNA): TGTGCCAGCAGTTCTGGGAGTGGCACAGATACGCAGTATTTT.

This chain links TRBV27 with TRBJ2-5; TRBD1 might be the D (6 bases). The CDR3 is 15 amino acids. The germline CDR1 and CDR2 sequences are MNHEY and SMNVEV (reference sequence). Trimming pared 3 bases from V and 2 bases from J, leaving 13 bases between. The CDR3 spells CASSLTGGLQETQYF. The CDR3 DNA sequence: TGTGCCAGCAGTTTGACAGGCGGATTGCAAGAGACCCAGTACTTC.

The chain carries TRBV28 and TRBJ1-2; D remains unclear. With 7 bases removed from V and 3 bases from J, the gap between germline ends came to 12 bases. This CDR3 spans 13 amino acids. From germline, CDR1 is MDHEN and CDR2 SYDVKM. CDR3 loop: CASTPAEDYGYTF. CDR3 nucleotide sequence: TGTGCCAGCACCCCGGCAGAGGACTATGGCTACACCTTC.

This clone appeared many times. The rearrangement joins TRBV7-6 to TRBJ2-2; D may correspond to TRBD1 or TRBD2 (6 bases each). The CDR3 totals 17 residues. V dropped 2 bases and J dropped 3 bases, with 16 bases sitting between them. Germline V gives CDR1 SGHVS, CDR2 FNYEAQ. This chain's CDR3 is CASSLPVSGADTGELFF. The CDR3 DNA reads TGTGCCAGCAGCTTACCAGTCTCGGGGGCCGACACCGGGGAGCTGTTTTTT.